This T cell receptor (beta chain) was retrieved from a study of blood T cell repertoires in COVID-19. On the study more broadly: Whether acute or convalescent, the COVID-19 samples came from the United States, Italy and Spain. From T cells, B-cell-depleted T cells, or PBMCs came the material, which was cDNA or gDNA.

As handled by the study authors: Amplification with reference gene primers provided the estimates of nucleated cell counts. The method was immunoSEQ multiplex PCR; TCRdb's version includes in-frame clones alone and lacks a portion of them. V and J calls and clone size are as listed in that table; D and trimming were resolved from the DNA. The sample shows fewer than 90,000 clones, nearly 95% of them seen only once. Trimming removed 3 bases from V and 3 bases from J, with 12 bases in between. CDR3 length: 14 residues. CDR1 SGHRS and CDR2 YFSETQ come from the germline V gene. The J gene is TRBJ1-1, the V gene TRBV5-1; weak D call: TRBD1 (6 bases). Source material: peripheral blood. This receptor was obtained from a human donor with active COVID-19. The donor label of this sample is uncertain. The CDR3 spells CASSSRTEHTEAFF. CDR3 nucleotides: TGCGCCAGCAGCTCTCGGACAGAACACACTGAAGCTTTCTTT.